The 31 T cell receptor beta chains given below trace back to one sample, sequenced in a study of molecular identifiers for immune sequencing clone quantification. TCRdb ran MiXCR on the PCR reads and lists one entry per CDR3 protein. The sample lists some 9,800 distinct CDR3 sequences, around 17% occurring once. Specimen: naive CD8+ T cells from blood, with Jurkat cell RNA spiked in. Subset reported: FACS-sorted CD8+CD4-CCR7+CD45RA+ naive T cells. The receptors derive from a human donor in good health. Some libraries in this study had Jurkat cell RNA spiked in.

Only a few counts were recorded for this clonotype. Just one base apart from a much larger clone, this may be a read error. The chain combines TRBV27 with TRBJ2-7; TRBD1 agrees at 7 bases. Trimming removed 2 bases from V and 4 bases from J; junction bases left unmatched: 5. CDR1 and CDR2 from the germline V gene are MNHEY and SMNVEV (reference sequence). CDR3 length: 14 residues. Here the CDR3 reads CASSLVVTGYEQYF. The CDR3 DNA sequence: TGTGCCAGCAGTTTAGTCGTGACAGGGTACGAGCAGTACTTC.

This clonotype is medium-sized in the sample. The gene calls are TRBV20-1 and TRBJ2-3, with D perhaps matching TRBD1 (5 bases). In germline, CDR1 is DFQATT, CDR2 SNEGSKA (reference sequence). The ends were cut back, 3 bases at V and 0 bases at J, with 19 bases in the middle. This CDR3 contains 17 residues. The CDR3 loop is CSASVLGIRTSTDTQYF. DNA of the CDR3: TGCAGTGCTAGTGTTTTGGGGATTAGGACAAGCACAGATACGCAGTATTTT.

This clonotype was counted many times. This rearrangement joins TRBV19 to TRBJ2-1, with 10 nucleotides matching TRBD2. The CDR3 contains 15 residues. The V and J ends lost 5 bases and 4 bases, in that order; junction bases with no gene match: 5. The germline V gene has CDR1 LNHDA and CDR2 SQIVND (reference sequence). The DNA of the CDR3 is TGTGCCAGTAGTCCTACTAGCGGGAATTACAATGAGCAGTTCTTC. This sequence encodes CASSPTSGNYNEQFF.

As concerns this clonotype: A much larger clone lies a single base off, so this may be a read error. The rearrangement links TRBV19 to TRBJ2-3; 8 nucleotides agree with TRBD1. The germline V gene encodes CDR1 LNHDA and CDR2 SQIVND (reference sequence). This CDR3 has 14 residues. Here the CDR3 DNA reads TGTGCCAGTACCGGGACAGGTGGCACAGATGCGCAGTATTTT. It yields the protein CASTGTGGTDAQYF.

There are many counts of this clonotype. V gene TRBV10-1 combines with J gene TRBJ2-1; 10 nucleotides align to TRBD1. The germline V gene encodes CDR1 WNHNN and CDR2 SYGVQD (reference sequence). The CDR3 consists of 16 residues. Trimming removed 0 bases from V and 5 bases from J; junction bases left unmatched: 4. In nucleotides, the CDR3 is TGCGCCAGCAGTGAGTCGCGGGACAGGGGCGACAATGAGCAGTTCTTC. This sequence encodes CASSESRDRGDNEQFF.

This clonotype was counted many times. This chain connects TRBV27 to TRBJ2-7; 11 bases align to TRBD2. J lost 3 bases, V lost 5 bases, and 6 bases had no gene match. CDR1 MNHEY and CDR2 SMNVEV come from the germline V gene (reference sequence). CDR3 size: 15 residues. CDR3 in amino acids: CASSATSGSHYEQYF. DNA for the CDR3: TGTGCCAGCAGTGCCACTAGCGGGAGTCACTACGAGCAGTACTTC.

This clonotype is medium-sized in the sample. This chain uses TRBV5-6 with TRBJ2-5, with D possibly matching TRBD1 (5 bases). Trimming shortened V by 3 bases and J by 1 base, and 7 bases separated the two germline ends. Germline CDR1 and CDR2: SGHDT and YYEEEE. This CDR3 has 13 residues. The chain's CDR3 is CASSSTAQETQYF. CDR3 DNA: TGTGCCAGCAGCTCGACAGCCCAAGAGACCCAGTACTTC.

The rearrangement uses TRBV10-2 and TRBJ1-2; D not resolved. Germline-derived CDR1 and CDR2 are WSHSY and SAAADI. Trimming pared 0 bases from V and 4 bases from J, leaving 3 bases between. The CDR3 is made up of 12 amino acids. CDR3 DNA sequence: TGCGCCAGCAGTGAGTCCCCCTATGGCTACACCTTC. This sequence encodes CASSESPYGYTF.

This clonotype was observed many times. This chain uses TRBV19 with TRBJ1-5; 8 bases agree with TRBD1. The CDR3 is 15 amino acids. Per germline, CDR1 LNHDA and CDR2 SQIVND (reference sequence). Losses at the gene ends were 1 base for V and 6 bases for J; bases not matched to a gene: 5. The chain's CDR3 is CASSIGQGAFQPQHF. Here the CDR3 DNA reads TGTGCCAGTAGTATAGGGCAGGGGGCTTTTCAGCCCCAGCATTTT.

This clonotype was counted a few times. A single base separates this from a much larger clone, so it may be a read error. The chain uses TRBV7-8 and TRBJ1-5; TRBD1 matches 7 bases. The CDR3 sequence is 16 residues long. The V gene's germline CDR1 is SGHVS and CDR2 FQNEAQ. Written as DNA, the CDR3 is TGTGCCAGCAGCTCTGGGAGCCAGGGGGTCTATCAGCCCCTGCATTTT. It encodes CASSSGSQGVYQPLHF.

This clonotype came up many times. V usage is TRBV29-1 and J usage is TRBJ1-6; D not resolved. This CDR3 has 12 residues. The germline V gene encodes CDR1 SQVTM and CDR2 ANQGSEA. Between the trimmed V and J ends, which lost 6 bases and 10 bases, there was a span of 13 bases. As DNA, the CDR3 is TGCAGCGTAGGAGTTGCTGGATCACCCCTCCACTTT. It encodes CSVGVAGSPLHF.

This clonotype came up once. Since the CDR3 does not end with the conserved phenylalanine or tryptophan, this likely comes from a read error. The chain combines TRBV6-6 with TRBJ2-3; perhaps D is TRBD1 or TRBD2 (5 bases each). In germline, CDR1 is MNHNY, CDR2 SVGAGI (reference sequence). The CDR3 is 15 residues long. CDR3 residues: CVSSDPRGRTDTQYS. As DNA, the CDR3 is TGTGTCAGCAGTGATCCACGGGGCCGGACAGATACGCAGTATTCT.

This clonotype is medium-sized (0.01 to 0.1%) in the sample. This chain links TRBV6-1 with TRBJ2-1, with 7 nucleotides matching TRBD2. With 8 bases clipped from V and 3 bases from J, the junction kept 13 bases outside the gene matches. This CDR3 comprises 16 residues. Germline CDR1 MNHNS, CDR2 SASEGT. CDR3 residues: CASRGTSGTNYNEQFF. In nucleotides, the CDR3 is TGTGCCAGCCGTGGGACCTCCGGGACTAACTACAATGAGCAGTTCTTC.

This chain joins TRBV11-2 and TRBJ2-7; the match to TRBD2 covers 7 bases. The ends lost 5 bases at V and 2 bases at J; junction bases unmatched: 3. Looked up from germline, CDR1 is SGHAT and CDR2 is FQNNGV. The CDR3 is 13 amino acids. The CDR3 sequence: CASSHGLAYEQYF. DNA for the CDR3: TGTGCCAGCAGCCACGGACTAGCCTACGAGCAGTACTTC.

This clonotype is medium-sized within its sample. V gene TRBV4-1 combines with J gene TRBJ2-2, with TRBD2 matching 11 bases. There are 17 residues in the CDR3. The J segment lost 2 bases and the V segment lost 5 bases, leaving 7 bases of the junction unmatched. Germline lookup yields CDR1 MGHRA and CDR2 YSYEKL. CDR3 loop: CASSILAGGPNTGELFF. As DNA, the CDR3 is TGCGCCAGCAGCATTCTAGCGGGAGGCCCAAACACCGGGGAGCTGTTTTTT.

With regard to this clonotype: It may be a read error: a sequence one base away is much more abundant. The chain recombines TRBV4-3 with TRBJ2-7; D not certain. Germline V gives CDR1 LGHNA, CDR2 YSLEER. The CDR3 is 13 amino acids. The V gene lost 4 bases and the J gene lost 3 bases, with 10 bases spanning the gap. The CDR3 coding sequence is TGCGCCAGCAGCCTAGGTACATACTACGAGCAGTACTTC. Its translation is CASSLGTYYEQYF.

To note about this clonotype: A much larger clonotype is one base distant, so this may be a read error. The chain uses TRBV24-1 and TRBJ2-1, with TRBD2 matching 9 bases. CDR1 is KGHDR and CDR2 is SFDVKD in the germline V gene. The CDR3 has 17 residues. The CDR3 coding sequence is TGTGCCGCCAGTGATTACGTTAGCGGGAGCTCCTACAATGAGCAGTTCTTC. As protein: CAASDYVSGSSYNEQFF.

Sample share makes this clonotype medium-sized. V usage is TRBV4-3 and J usage is TRBJ2-3; D might be TRBD1 (5 bases). This CDR3 is built from 14 residues. V dropped 1 base and J dropped 6 bases, with 11 bases sitting between them. Germline V CDR1 and CDR2: LGHNA, YSLEER. DNA for the CDR3: TGCGCCAGCAGCCAAGGGGGCGCAAGGGATACGCAGTATTTT. Translation: CASSQGGARDTQYF.

In this sample, this clonotype is medium-sized. This chain joins TRBV7-2 and TRBJ2-1; 9 nucleotides agree with TRBD1. Germline loops: CDR1 SGHTA, CDR2 FQGNSA. After removal of 3 bases from V and 1 base from J, the junction contained 13 bases not matched to a gene. The CDR3 length is 19 residues. The DNA of the CDR3 is TGTGCCAGCAGCTTGATCCCACCGATAGGGACAGGGTCCTACAATGAGCAGTTCTTC. This sequence encodes CASSLIPPIGTGSYNEQFF.

This clonotype has a handful of counts. A read error may be the cause here, since a much bigger clone is one base away. CDR3 sequence reads: CASSQDRSGRLGNEQYF. In DNA form, the CDR3 reads TGTGCCAGCAGCCAAGATAGAAGCGGGAGGCTCGGCAACGAGCAGTACTTC. The gene calls are TRBV4-2 and TRBJ2-7, with 9 bases matching TRBD2. Trimming at V came to 0 bases and at J to 5 bases, leaving 11 bases not matched to a gene. The CDR3 has 17 amino acids. Germline lookup yields CDR1 LGHNA and CDR2 YNFKEQ.

This clonotype ranks as medium-sized. The V gene is TRBV30, the J gene TRBJ2-6; TRBD2 agrees at 9 bases. In germline, CDR1 is GTSNPN, CDR2 SVGIG (reference sequence). This CDR3 is 14 amino acids long. V lost 5 bases, J lost 1 base, and 0 bases stayed unmatched. CDR3 DNA sequence: TGTGCCTGGGCGGGAGGGTCTGGGGCCAACGTCCTGACTTTC. This sequence encodes CAWAGGSGANVLTF.

In regard to this clonotype: The junction shows a germline mismatch at one end, possibly a read error. V is TRBV29-1 and J is TRBJ2-7; weak D call: TRBD2 (5 bases). CDR1 and CDR2 from the germline V gene are SQVTM and ANQGSEA. This CDR3 region has 12 residues. CDR3 bases: TGCCGCGTTGAAGGCGACGGGGTCGAGCAGTACTTC. Translating it yields CRVEGDGVEQYF.

This clonotype rates as medium-sized. V gene TRBV5-1 combines with J gene TRBJ2-5; D is possibly TRBD1 or TRBD2 (5 bases each). From germline, CDR1 is SGHRS and CDR2 YFSETQ. This CDR3 has 14 amino acids. V dropped 0 bases and J dropped 7 bases, with 13 bases sitting between them. CDR3 sequence: CASSLDGTGMTQYF. The CDR3 region has the DNA TGCGCCAGCAGCTTGGACGGGACGGGGATGACCCAGTACTTC.

There are many counts of this clonotype. The gene calls are TRBV18 and TRBJ2-3; D is uncertain. The CDR3 runs to 16 residues. V lost 0 bases and J lost 0, with 10 bases in between. Germline values: CDR1 KGHSH, CDR2 LQKENI. The CDR3 sequence is CASSPPFIRSTDTQYF. CDR3 coding DNA: TGTGCCAGCTCACCACCGTTCATACGGAGCACAGATACGCAGTATTTT.

As regards this clonotype: This may stem from a read error, because a much larger clone lies one nucleotide away. The chain recombines TRBV4-1 with TRBJ2-7; D may be TRBD1 (6 bases). The CDR3 totals 16 residues. Germline V gene data show CDR1 as MGHRA and CDR2 as YSYEKL. Here the CDR3 reads CASSQDDRSSSYGQYF. CDR3 bases: TGCGCCAGCAGCCAGGACGACAGGTCCAGCTCCTACGGGCAGTACTTC.

This clonotype was counted many times. No DNA is shown, since the ends of the CDR3 on it are uncertain; the CDR3 is the one TCRdb lists. The rearrangement uses TRBV21-1 and TRBJ2-2; TRBD1 is the table's D call, not checked against the DNA. TRBV21-1 is labeled a pseudogene. The CDR3 is 18 residues long, ends included. The CDR3 reads CASSKWGQGAANTGELFF.

This clonotype was seen a few times. One junction end does not reproduce the germline sequence, and a read error may be involved. V gene TRBV5-6 combines with J gene TRBJ1-3; 7 bases are a match to TRBD1. Germline values: CDR1 SGHDT, CDR2 YYEEEE. There are 14 residues in the CDR3. Written as DNA, the CDR3 is TGTGCCAGCAGCCTCCGGGACAGAGGAACCACCGTATATTTT. Amino acids: CASSLRDRGTTVYF.

At least ten counts were recorded for this clonotype. This rearrangement joins TRBV7-6 to TRBJ2-3; TRBD2 might be the D (5 bases). The V gene's germline CDR1 is SGHVS and CDR2 FNYEAQ. The CDR3 extends over 15 amino acids. Trimming took 3 bases from V and 2 from J, leaving 12 bases between them. The CDR3 sequence is CASSFRGQLTDTQYF. The CDR3 region has the DNA TGTGCCAGCAGCTTCCGCGGGCAGCTCACAGATACGCAGTATTTT.

Relative to its sample, this clonotype is medium-sized. This chain links TRBV7-6 with TRBJ1-1, with 11 bases lining up with TRBD1. This CDR3 has 16 residues. Germline CDR1 SGHVS, CDR2 FNYEAQ. V was clipped by 5 bases and J by 6 bases; unmatched bases: 11. CDR3 DNA: TGTGCCAGCAGCCAGGGGGACAGGGGGACTCTGTCTGAAGCTTTCTTT. Translation gives CASSQGDRGTLSEAFF. Complete variable domain (other parts from reference TRBV7-6 and TRBJ1-1): GAGVSQSPRYKVTKRGQDVALRCDPISGHVSLYWYRQALGQGPEFLTYFNYEAQQDKSGLPNDRFSAERPEGSISTLTIQRTEQRDSAMYRCASSQGDRGTLSEAFFGQGTRLTVV.

About this clonotype: This sequence may be a read error, since a much larger clone differs from it by one base. CDR3 in DNA: TGTGCCAGCAACCCTCTAGCGGGGGCTCAACCGGAGCAGTTCTTC. Protein: CASNPLAGAQPEQFF. V is TRBV11-3 and J is TRBJ2-1; 10 bases are shared with TRBD2. Germline V gene lookup returns CDR1 SGHNT and CDR2 YENEEA. Trimming removed 7 bases from V and 10 bases from J; junction bases left unmatched: 13. This CDR3 is built from 15 residues.

This sequence joins TRBV28 and TRBJ1-1; D is undetermined. The CDR3 contains 11 residues. Germline values: CDR1 MDHEN, CDR2 SYDVKM. Trimming removed 7 bases at V and 6 bases at J, with 9 bases between. CDR3 DNA: TGTGCCAGCAATACCGGGCCTGAAGCTTTCTTT. Its translation: CASNTGPEAFF.